What follows are 26 T cell receptor beta chains derived from one specimen sequenced in a study of shared clonotypes between healthy human individuals. Generated by immunoSEQ multiplex PCR, the TCRdb table keeps only in-frame clones and is missing some. The repertoire consists of roughly 1,500,000 clones, with under 99% occurring once and the leading ten covering around 0.47%. The sequenced sample consisted of naive CD4+ T cells sorted from blood. Subset of the sample: CD45RA+ positively selected. All receptors derive from a man aged 25 to 40 in good health.

A word on this clone: At the DNA level, this CDR3 is encoded by other sequences in the same sample as well. The rearrangement joins TRBV19 to TRBJ2-7; D not certain. V was cut by 6 bases and J by 1 base, with 7 bases left in between. This CDR3 region has 12 residues. Germline values: CDR1 LNHDA, CDR2 SQIVND (reference sequence). CDR3 nucleotide sequence: TGTGCCAGTAGCCGTTCATCCTACGAGCAGTACTTC. It specifies CASSRSSYEQYF.

This clone was seen only once. The rearrangement joins TRBV5-1 to TRBJ2-3; tentatively, D is TRBD1 (5 bases). Germline assignment: CDR1 SGHRS and CDR2 YFSETQ. The V and J ends lost 2 bases and 6 bases respectively, with 10 bases between them. This CDR3 is built from 13 residues. This chain's CDR3 is CASSFSRADTQYF. CDR3 nucleotides: TGCGCCAGCAGCTTTAGCAGGGCGGATACGCAGTATTTT.

J is TRBJ2-1 and V is TRBV6-9; D call uncertain. This CDR3 is 15 amino acids long. The V end was cut by 5 bases, the J end by 6 bases, with 17 bases between. Germline CDR1 and CDR2: MNHGY and SVAAGI. This CDR3 reads CASSPPRPAFNEQFF. CDR3 in DNA: TGTGCCAGCAGTCCCCCCAGACCAGCCTTCAATGAGCAGTTCTTC.

The V gene is TRBV10-3, the J gene TRBJ1-2; D is undetermined. The V end was cut by 3 bases, the J end by 7 bases, with 15 bases between. Germline V gene lookup returns CDR1 ENHRY and CDR2 SYGVKD. This CDR3 comprises 14 residues. CDR3 region: CAISESGFGGGYTF. Here the CDR3 DNA reads TGTGCCATCAGTGAATCTGGGTTCGGAGGTGGCTACACCTTC.

CDR3 sequence reads: CASSVGRNANTGELFF. In DNA, the CDR3 is TGTGCCAGCAGCGTAGGCCGGAACGCGAACACCGGGGAGCTGTTTTTT. J is TRBJ2-2 and V is TRBV9; D remains unclear. There are 16 residues in the CDR3. Germline V lookup: CDR1 SGDLS, CDR2 YYNGEE. The V end was cut by 0 bases, the J end by 0 bases, with 9 bases between.

The CDR3 here is CASSLDRGSGYTF. As DNA, the CDR3 is TGTGCCAGCAGTTTGGACAGGGGGTCTGGCTACACCTTC. This chain connects TRBV27 to TRBJ1-2; 10 bases agree with TRBD1. V gave up 3 bases and J gave up 7 bases; unmatched junction bases: 2. The CDR3 loop spans 13 amino acids. CDR1 and CDR2 (germline): MNHEY, SMNVEV (reference sequence).

This chain uses TRBV28 with TRBJ2-7; TRBD2 aligns across 7 bases. This CDR3 is 15 amino acids long. The V gene end was trimmed by 4 bases and the J gene end by 4 bases; junction bases not matched to a gene: 10. The germline V gene has CDR1 MDHEN and CDR2 SYDVKM. The CDR3 DNA is TGTGCCAGCAGTTCTCACGGACTAGTACTATACGAGCAGTACTTC. Translating gives CASSSHGLVLYEQYF. Looking up the rest from reference TRBV28 and TRBJ2-7 gives the full variable domain: DVKVTQSSRYLVKRTGEKVFLECVQDMDHENMFWYRQDPGLGLRLIYFSYDVKMKEKGDIPEGYSVSREKKERFSLILESASTNQTSMYLCASSSHGLVLYEQYFGPGTRLTVT.

V and J are TRBV15 and TRBJ2-1; tentative D call: TRBD1 (6 bases). The CDR3 contains 16 residues. Trimming removed 5 bases from V and 8 bases from J, with 22 bases in between. In germline, CDR1 is LNHNV, CDR2 YYDKDF (reference sequence). The CDR3 nucleotides are TGTGCCACCAGCCCAAGGCCAGGGGCGATATCGGATGAGCAGTTCTTC. The encoded protein is CATSPRPGAISDEQFF.

Points on this clone: Within the sample, other DNA sequences also encode this same CDR3. The genes are TRBV6-1 and TRBJ1-5; D possibly corresponds to TRBD1 (5 bases). CDR1 is MNHNS, CDR2 SASEGT, per germline. Trimming took 1 base from V and 3 from J, leaving 7 bases between them. The CDR3 sequence is 14 residues long. As DNA, the CDR3 is TGTGCCAGCAGTGAAGGACAGTTCAATCAGCCCCAGCATTTT. Translated: CASSEGQFNQPQHF.

The chain recombines TRBV5-5 with TRBJ2-7; possible D gene TRBD2, 6 bases. Germline V gene data show CDR1 as SGHKS and CDR2 as YYEKEE (reference sequence). CDR3 length equals 14 residues. V dropped 4 bases and J dropped 2 bases, with 13 bases sitting between them. This CDR3 reads CASSRGGSTYEQYF. Here the CDR3 DNA reads TGTGCCAGCAGCCGAGGAGGGAGTACCTACGAGCAGTACTTC.

The gene calls are TRBV19 and TRBJ2-3; weak D call: TRBD1 (6 bases). V gave up 5 bases and J gave up 0 bases, with 24 bases separating them. There are 19 residues in the CDR3. Germline CDR1 LNHDA, CDR2 SQIVND (reference sequence). The CDR3 loop reads CASSPGQIRGRRSTDTQYF. In DNA, the CDR3 is TGTGCCAGTAGTCCCGGACAGATAAGGGGGAGACGCAGCACAGATACGCAGTATTTT.

This clone came up once. The CDR3 bases are TGTGCCAGCTCACGACTAGGGACAGGGAACTCTGGGGCCAACGTCCTGACTTTC. Encoded protein: CASSRLGTGNSGANVLTF. The V and J genes are TRBV18 and TRBJ2-6; 9 positions match TRBD1. With V trimmed by 4 bases and J by 0 bases, 7 bases remained unmatched. Germline CDR1 and CDR2: KGHSH and LQKENI. The CDR3 has 18 amino acids.

The rearrangement joins TRBV10-1 to TRBJ2-1; 12 bases line up with TRBD2. The CDR3 sequence is 13 residues long. With 5 bases clipped from V and 12 bases from J, the junction kept 5 bases outside the gene matches. Germline loops: CDR1 WNHNN, CDR2 SYGVQD (reference sequence). CDR3 sequence reads: CASSRTSGNSQFF. The CDR3 coding sequence is TGCGCCAGCAGTCGGACTAGCGGGAATTCGCAGTTCTTC.

About this clone itself: Other DNA sequences in the sample encode the same CDR3. This chain links TRBV19 with TRBJ2-3; no clear D. This CDR3 is 11 amino acids long. Germline V lookup: CDR1 LNHDA, CDR2 SQIVND (reference sequence). V was clipped by 3 bases and J by 6 bases, with 4 bases between them. CDR3 sequence reads: CASSMLDTQYF. CDR3 DNA: TGTGCCAGTAGTATGTTGGATACGCAGTATTTT.

The genes are TRBV29-1 and TRBJ1-2, with D perhaps TRBD1 (5 bases). CDR3 length: 12 residues. V gave up 1 base and J gave up 8 bases, with 11 bases separating them. The germline gives CDR1 SQVTM, CDR2 ANQGSEA. The CDR3 DNA follows: TGCAGCGTTGAAGGGGACCTACGGGGCTACACCTTC. This codes for CSVEGDLRGYTF.

The rearrangement links TRBV15 to TRBJ2-3; 9 bases line up with TRBD2. In germline, CDR1 is LNHNV, CDR2 YYDKDF (reference sequence). The CDR3 spans 19 residues. J was trimmed by 0 bases and V by 0 bases; bases with no gene match: 10. As DNA, the CDR3 is TGTGCCACCAGCAGAGATTTCGGTGGTCTAGCGGGGAGCACAGATACGCAGTATTTT. Translated, it gives CATSRDFGGLAGSTDTQYF. Using reference TRBV15 and TRBJ2-3 for the parts outside the CDR3, the full variable domain is DAMVIQNPRYQVTQFGKPVTLSCSQTLNHNVMYWYQQKSSQAPKLLFHYYDKDFNNEADTPDNFQSRRPNTSFCFLDIRSPGLGDTAMYLCATSRDFGGLAGSTDTQYFGPGTRLTVL.

This chain connects TRBV6-4 to TRBJ2-7; TRBD2 matches at 9 bases. There are 13 residues in the CDR3. Germline V gene lookup returns CDR1 MRHNA and CDR2 SNTAGT. The V segment lost 6 bases and the J segment 5 bases; nucleotides outside the gene matches: 5. CDR3 nucleotides: TGTGCCAGCAGAGCCGGGACTAGCAACGAGCAGTACTTC. Protein product: CASRAGTSNEQYF.

CDR3 region: CASSLRGNQGNEQFF. CDR3 nucleotide sequence: TGTGCCAGCAGCTTACGGGGCAATCAGGGCAATGAGCAGTTCTTC. The V gene is TRBV7-2, the J gene TRBJ2-1; TRBD1 or TRBD2 may be the D gene (5 bases each). The germline V gene encodes CDR1 SGHTA and CDR2 FQGNSA. V gave up 2 bases and J gave up 6 bases, with 14 bases separating them. This CDR3 is built from 15 residues.

This rearrangement joins TRBV30 to TRBJ2-2; 9 positions match TRBD1. The V segment lost 1 base and the J segment 6 bases; nucleotides outside the gene matches: 6. Germline CDR1 is GTSNPN and CDR2 is SVGIG (reference sequence). The length of the CDR3 is 15 residues. The CDR3 here is CAWSALTGGPGELFF. The CDR3 nucleotides read TGTGCCTGGAGTGCCTTGACAGGGGGACCCGGGGAGCTGTTTTTT.

The rearrangement joins TRBV11-2 to TRBJ2-7; unclear D gene. The CDR3 has 15 residues. Germline V gene sequence: CDR1 SGHAT, CDR2 FQNNGV. The V end was cut by 1 base, the J end by 3 bases, with 13 bases between. The CDR3 DNA is TGTGCCAGCAGCTTAGTTGACGGGCCCTACTACGAGCAGTACTTC. Translating it yields CASSLVDGPYYEQYF.

The J gene is TRBJ2-5, the V gene TRBV18, with D unresolved. Germline CDR1 and CDR2: KGHSH and LQKENI. The ends were cut back, 2 bases at V and 2 bases at J, with 15 bases in the middle. This CDR3 comprises 16 residues. The CDR3 DNA follows: TGTGCCAGCTCACCAGTGATAGGGTCGAGGCAAGAGACCCAGTACTTC. Residues: CASSPVIGSRQETQYF.

Regarding this clone: A clone one base away is much larger, so this may be a read error. This chain connects TRBV13 to TRBJ2-3; 12 bases fit TRBD2. The CDR3 covers 15 residues. V shed 6 bases and J 0 bases; nucleotides not matched to a gene: 1. Looked up from germline, CDR1 is PRHDT and CDR2 is FYEKMQ (reference sequence). The CDR3 spells CASRGTSGSTDTQYF. DNA of the CDR3: TGTGCCAGCAGAGGGACTAGCGGGAGCACAGATACGCAGTATTTT.

This chain joins TRBV5-1 and TRBJ2-6; 8 bases fit TRBD1. After removal of 0 bases from V and 0 bases from J, the junction contained 5 bases not matched to a gene. From germline, CDR1 is SGHRS and CDR2 YFSETQ. The CDR3 is 18 residues long. The CDR3 loop is CASSLGSGGRSGANVLTF. The CDR3 bases are TGCGCCAGCAGCTTGGGGTCAGGGGGCCGCTCTGGGGCCAACGTCCTGACTTTC.

V is TRBV5-1 and J is TRBJ2-5; 11 nucleotides match TRBD2. From germline, CDR1 is SGHRS and CDR2 YFSETQ. Trimming at V came to 4 bases and at J to 3 bases, leaving 11 bases not matched to a gene. The CDR3 is 17 amino acids. The CDR3 coding sequence is TGCGCCAGCAGCCTACCTCGACTAGCGGGGATGGAAGAGACCCAGTACTTC. Protein product: CASSLPRLAGMEETQYF.

The CDR3 loop reads CASSLDRPFNEKLFF. In DNA form, the CDR3 reads TGCGCCAGCAGCTTGGACAGACCCTTTAATGAAAAACTGTTTTTT. V gene TRBV5-1 combines with J gene TRBJ1-4; D is unresolved. CDR1 is SGHRS, CDR2 YFSETQ, per germline. Trimming removed 0 bases from V and 4 bases from J, with 10 bases in between. The CDR3 extends over 15 amino acids.

The chain employs TRBV11-2 and TRBJ2-7; 13 positions match TRBD2. The CDR3 extends over 16 amino acids. Trimming cost V 4 bases and J 2 bases; bases outside gene matches: 5. Germline CDR1 is SGHAT and CDR2 is FQNNGV. CDR3 sequence reads: CASSSGTSGVPYEQYF. The DNA for the CDR3 is TGTGCCAGCAGCTCCGGGACTAGCGGGGTTCCCTACGAGCAGTACTTC.